The present TCR beta chain was sequenced within a study of identical twins (dated by TCRdb to 2016 to 2017). Broadly, across the study: The study deep-sequenced TCR alpha and beta repertoires from monozygotic twins, unrelated adults of various ages and cord blood to test whether fetal clonotypes persist. To rule out contamination, replicate twin experiments were performed at different times with different library preparation protocols. Beyond this particular receptor, the publication reports: Zero-insertion analyses could be partly confounded by invariant T cells such as MAIT and iNKT, although diverse VJ usage argued against such confounding for most clonotypes. Fewer insertions were carried by abundant cord blood beta clonotypes, a similar but weaker trend appeared in young adult naive repertoires, and no such trend appeared in memory repertoires. In monozygotic twins, recombination models systematically underestimated out-of-frame TCR alpha sharing, but the models matched the sharing seen between unrelated individuals. The excess sharing between twins in beta out-of-frame sequences was weaker because fewer shared sequences reduced the signal-to-noise ratio. Because the same donors could not be followed over many years, conclusions were based on cross-sectional statistical analysis. Compared with coincidental sharing between unrelated individuals, out-of-frame TCR alpha sequences shared between twins showed an excess of sequences with low generation probability.

Library generation was performed with 5' RACE. Sequencing took place on an Illumina HiSeq 2000. Template switching added a universal primer binding site, and the final cDNA carried a unique molecular identifier that allowed TCR cDNA molecules to be counted accurately. Specific primers in the conserved constant-segment region were used to synthesize first-strand cDNA for TCR alpha and beta chains. To control for contamination, each cDNA library was double barcoded with a SMART-Mk sample barcode plus Illumina barcodes. Two successive PCR steps introduced TruSeq adapter sequences along with Illumina sample barcodes. TCR alpha and beta cDNA libraries were sequenced on the Illumina HiSeq platform with custom primers. The study's processing was this. Raw reads were processed with MiGEC to extract unique molecular identifiers, and MiXCR was used to determine CDR3 positions. For each individual, recombination models were inferred using an EM algorithm with the repgenHMM and IGoR tools. Shared clonotype analysis was performed with the tcR package in R, normalizing sharing by the product of cloneset sizes. Out-of-frame nonproductive sequences were analyzed to study raw recombination free of thymic and clonal selection effects. TCRdb reanalyzed the raw reads on its own, using fastp at Q25 for trimming and MiXCR for clone calling, and kept in-frame beta chains. Merged by CDR3 protein, the rows form single entries marked with the most common genes and DNA. V and J calls and clone size were set by TCRdb, not the authors. This sample comprises hundreds of thousands of distinct CDR3 sequences, about 8% of them detected only once. Roughly 2% of the sample goes to the ten largest clones.

As to this clonotype: Its binding antigen is unknown. A much more abundant neighbour one base away suggests this may be a read error.

All donors were healthy Caucasians. The twin cohort comprised three pairs of female monozygotic twins, all aged roughly 18 to 30 years. Miltenyi CD45RO+ enrichment and human naive T-cell isolation kits were used to isolate memory (CD45RO+) and naive T cells from PBMC. These data also formed part of another study, on yellow fever vaccine responses in identical twins. The second study's paper adds: According to the authors, in identical twins the way T cells responded to vaccination appeared partly convergent and partly personalized. In the study, vaccine-responding T cell clones were precisely tracked in identical twins.

This clonotype was obtained from a woman aged 18-29 years in good health. Material for sequencing was memory (CD45RO+) T cells sorted from blood. What the cell subset or site label conveys for this sample: CD45RO+ enriched T cells.

The CDR3 corresponds to CANSQDPDRVATQYF. At the DNA level, the sequence is TGTGCCAACAGCCAAGATCCCGACAGGGTAGCGACGCAGTATTTT. This chain is built from TRBV14 and TRBJ2-3, and 7 bases in between align with TRBD1. The CDR1 and CDR2 encoded by the germline V gene are SGHDN and FVKESK. The CDR3 runs 15 amino acids, cysteine and phenylalanine included. Solely the CDR3 DNA is kept, with 45 bases framed from the first base.